These T cell receptor beta chains were read from a single sample in a study of beta chain features in type 1 diabetes. The method was immunoSEQ multiplex PCR; TCRdb's version includes in-frame clones alone and lacks a portion of them. The sample shows more than 300,000 clones, more than 13% of them seen only once. Sequenced sample: naive CD4+ T cells from blood. All receptors derive from a woman aged 18-29 years in good health. Both conserved end residues are part of each CDR3. The order of the fields is J gene, CDR3 length, V gene, CDR3 protein.

TRBJ2-3 | 17 | TRBV4-2 | CASSQDLAGASTDTQYF
TRBJ2-7 | 13 | TRBV29-1 | CSVGRRQAYEQYF
TRBJ2-1 | 13 | TRBV9 | CASRKLASHEQFF
TRBJ1-2 | 12 | TRBV29-1 | CSVTGVDNGYTF
TRBJ2-7 | 13 | TRBV2 | CASKPGGIYEQYF
TRBJ2-7 | 15 | TRBV6-5 | CASSYATSVSYEQYF
TRBJ1-1 | 15 | TRBV9 | CASSSRQGADTEAFF
TRBJ1-1 | 14 | TRBV29-1 | CSVFGTGEDTEAFF
TRBJ1-5 | 11 | TRBV20-1 | CSAAGEQPQHF
TRBJ2-3 | 15 | TRBV7-2 | CASSLDASYPDTQYF
TRBJ2-5 | 13 | TRBV7-8 | CASSFRQQGTQYF
TRBJ2-7 | 13 | TRBV7-2 | CASSLGGADEQYF
TRBJ2-3 | 12 | TRBV5-1 | CASRPETDTQYF
TRBJ2-6 | 16 | TRBV7-2 | CASSSRGGLGANVLTF
TRBJ2-7 | 15 | TRBV5-4 | CASSRQEEPASEQYF
TRBJ1-3 | 14 | TRBV27 | CASSLRGSGNTIYF
TRBJ2-7 | 13 | TRBV27 | CASSLNGKYEQYF
TRBJ2-2 | 13 | TRBV6-1 | CASSTLSTGELFF
TRBJ2-2 | 18 | TRBV7-2 | CASSLGLAGGRNTGELFF
TRBJ2-5 | 14 | TRBV28 | CASSFGGGRETQYF
TRBJ1-4 | 15 | TRBV6-1 | CASSEMTATNEKLFF
NA | 14 | TRBV5-6 | CASSPPTGGHEQYF
TRBJ2-1 | 16 | TRBV5-4 | CASSTVTSGSMHEQFF
TRBJ1-5 | 15 | TRBV2 | CASRADRVSNQPQHF
TRBJ2-7 | 15 | TRBV6-5 | CASSRTTGSSYEQYF
TRBJ2-7 | 14 | TRBV7-9 | CAFGGQGAAYEQYF
TRBJ2-1 | 15 | TRBV14 | CASSLSGSAYNEQFF
TRBJ2-3 | 14 | TRBV7-2 | CASNLIRSTDTQYF
TRBJ2-7 | 14 | TRBV7-2 | CASSLAQVSYEQYF
TRBJ2-5 | 16 | TRBV28 | CASSLGGSGNQETQYF
TRBJ2-7 | 14 | TRBV30 | CAWSNDRGLYEQYF
TRBJ2-1 | 15 | TRBV19 | CASSSPRGLYNEQFF
TRBJ2-4 | 14 | TRBV5-6 | CASRYTSGANIQYF
TRBJ2-5 | 16 | TRBV4-2 | CASSQASGRGEETQYF
TRBJ1-5 | 13 | TRBV30 | CAWSRDRGQPQHF
TRBJ2-5 | 14 | TRBV7-9 | CASSPRTVIETQYF
TRBJ2-1 | 14 | TRBV18 | CASSPGTSYNEQFF
TRBJ2-7 | 17 | TRBV7-6 | CASSLFPGNAVTYEQYF
TRBJ1-5 | 19 | TRBV28 | CASSFWGDRPNLSNQPQHF
TRBJ2-3 | 16 | TRBV7-2 | CASSPGTSMVSDTQYF
TRBJ2-1 | 18 | TRBV7-3 | CASSLGLGLRDSYNEQFF
TRBJ2-2 | 14 | TRBV29-1 | CSGRWGRPTGELFF
TRBJ2-3 | 13 | TRBV29-1 | CSVETGPGGTQYF